This TCR beta chain was observed in a study of circulating CD8 cells and anti-PD-1 response in melanoma. Notes on the study in general: Peptide assays on expanded sorted subsets replaced tumor-based reactivity testing. Experiments were generally run without replicates. Clonotype sharing was highest between DPOS and TIGIT subsets.

In its sample, this clonotype is large (0.1 to 1%). Its antigen is unknown. Each library started from approximately 14 ng of total RNA using the QIAseq Immune Repertoire TCR panel. Using its own MiXCR run on the reads, TCRdb lists one record per CDR3 protein. The sample shows some 280 distinct CDR3 sequences, 5% of them seen only once. V was pared by 3 bases and J by 4 bases, with 7 bases of the junction left unmatched. The CDR3 loop spans 15 amino acids. Germline V CDR1 and CDR2: LNHDA, SQIVND (reference sequence). Sorting of live CD3+CD8+TCRalphabeta+ cells by PD-1 and/or TIGIT gave four subsets. Sequencing used CD8+ T cells from PBMCs, obtained at baseline or after one month of anti-PD-1 therapy (not recorded which). The sequence derives from a human donor with melanoma. The V and J genes are TRBV19 and TRBJ2-7; 9 nucleotides agree with TRBD1. The CDR3 spells CASSMASDRGYEQYF. For the CDR3, the DNA is TGTGCCAGTAGTATGGCGAGCGACAGGGGGTACGAGCAGTACTTC.